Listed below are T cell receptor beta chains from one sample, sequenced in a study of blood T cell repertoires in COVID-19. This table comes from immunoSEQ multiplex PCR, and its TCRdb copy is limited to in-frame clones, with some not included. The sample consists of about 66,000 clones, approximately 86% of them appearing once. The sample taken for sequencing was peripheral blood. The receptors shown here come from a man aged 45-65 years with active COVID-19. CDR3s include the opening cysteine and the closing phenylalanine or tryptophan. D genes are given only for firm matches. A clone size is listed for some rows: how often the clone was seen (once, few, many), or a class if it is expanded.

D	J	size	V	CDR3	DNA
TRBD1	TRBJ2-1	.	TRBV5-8	CASGGTGGARKEQFF	TGTGCCAGCGGGGGGACAGGGGGTGCCAGAAAGGAGCAGTTCTTC
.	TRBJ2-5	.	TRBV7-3	CASSLNAGPQETQYF	TGTGCCAGCAGCTTAAATGCGGGGCCTCAAGAGACCCAGTACTTC
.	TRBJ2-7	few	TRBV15	CATSRDQGVVSEQYF	TGTGCCACCAGCAGAGATCAGGGTGTTGTTAGCGAGCAGTACTTC
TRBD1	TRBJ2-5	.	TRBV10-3	CAIRPGTGKYETQYF	TGTGCCATCAGGCCGGGGACAGGGAAATACGAGACCCAGTACTTC
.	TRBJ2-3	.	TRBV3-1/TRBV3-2	CASSFDGATSTDTQYF	TGTGCCAGCAGCTTCGATGGAGCGACTAGCACAGATACGCAGTATTTT
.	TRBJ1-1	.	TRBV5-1	CASGLDRRGGRDTEAFF	TGCGCCAGCGGTTTGGATCGTCGAGGGGGGAGGGACACTGAAGCTTTCTTT
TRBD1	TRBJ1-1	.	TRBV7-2	CASSLGTGGLMNTEAFF	TGTGCCAGCAGCCTCGGGACAGGGGGACTCATGAACACTGAAGCTTTCTTT
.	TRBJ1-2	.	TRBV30	CAWSVNTYGYTF	TGTGCCTGGAGTGTAAACACCTATGGCTACACCTTC
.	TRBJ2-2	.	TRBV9	CASSVGGTGELFF	TGTGCCAGCAGCGTAGGAGGAACCGGGGAGCTGTTTTTT
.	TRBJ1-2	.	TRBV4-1	CASSQDWGLNYGYTF	TGCGCCAGCAGCCAAGATTGGGGGCTGAACTATGGCTACACCTTC
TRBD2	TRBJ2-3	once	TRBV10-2	CASQNRTSGGSTDTQYF	TGCGCCAGCCAGAATCGGACTAGCGGGGGAAGCACAGATACGCAGTATTTT
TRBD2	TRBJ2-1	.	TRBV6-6	CASSYGVVAGMDEQFF	TGTGCCAGCAGTTATGGTGTTGTAGCGGGGATGGATGAGCAGTTCTTC
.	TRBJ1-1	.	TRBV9	CASSSGQTPRTEAFF	TGTGCCAGCAGCTCAGGACAGACACCGCGTACTGAAGCTTTCTTT
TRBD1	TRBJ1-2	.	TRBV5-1	CASSSGQGSNYGYTF	TGCGCCAGCAGCTCGGGACAGGGTTCCAACTATGGCTACACCTTC
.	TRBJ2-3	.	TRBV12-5	CASGLVLGQDTQYF	TGTGCTAGTGGTTTGGTACTGGGCCAAGATACGCAGTATTTT
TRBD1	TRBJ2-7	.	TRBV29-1	CSVANRDRGSFLQSLAAYEQYF	TGCAGCGTTGCAAACCGGGACAGGGGAAGTTTTCTGCAGTCGCTCGCAGCTTACGAGCAGTACTTC
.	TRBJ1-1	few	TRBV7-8	CASSLASGGTGAFF	TGTGCCAGCAGCTTAGCGTCGGGGGGAACCGGAGCTTTCTTT
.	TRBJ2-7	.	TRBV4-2	CASSQDGQGVPTRGQYF	TGTGCCAGCAGCCAAGATGGGCAGGGAGTCCCGACGCGGGGGCAGTACTTC
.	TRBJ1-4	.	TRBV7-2	CASSLRTREKLFF	TGTGCCAGCAGCTTAAGGACTCGGGAAAAACTGTTTTTT
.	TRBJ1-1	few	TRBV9	CASSTTTGAGQAFF	TGTGCCAGCAGCACGACGACAGGTGCTGGACAAGCTTTCTTT
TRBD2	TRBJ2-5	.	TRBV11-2	CASSPTSGRRETQYF	TGTGCCAGCAGCCCGACTAGCGGGCGGAGAGAGACCCAGTACTTC
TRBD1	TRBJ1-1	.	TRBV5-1	CASSATGGAATEAFF	TGCGCCAGCAGCGCCACAGGGGGCGCGGCGACTGAAGCTTTCTTT
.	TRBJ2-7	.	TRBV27	CASSLKDTQTYEQYF	TGTGCCAGCAGTCTAAAGGACACTCAAACCTACGAGCAGTACTTC
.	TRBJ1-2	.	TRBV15	CATSRDLGNYGYTF	TGTGCCACCAGCAGAGATTTGGGCAACTATGGCTACACCTTC
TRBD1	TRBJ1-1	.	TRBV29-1	CSATGDLMNTEAFF	TGCAGCGCGACAGGGGATCTAATGAACACTGAAGCTTTCTTT
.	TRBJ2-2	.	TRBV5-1	CASSFSSVNTGELFF	TGCGCCAGCAGCTTTTCTAGCGTGAACACCGGGGAGCTGTTTTTT
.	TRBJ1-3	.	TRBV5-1	CASTGSSGNTIYF	TGCGCCAGCACGGGGTCCTCTGGAAACACCATATATTTT
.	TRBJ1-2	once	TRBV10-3	CATRTANYGYTF	TGTGCCACTAGGACAGCTAACTATGGCTACACCTTC
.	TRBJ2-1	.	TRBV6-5	CATTTAAYNEQFF	TGTGCCACCACTACGGCAGCGTACAATGAGCAGTTCTTC
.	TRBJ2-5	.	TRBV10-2	CASSRGRNGETQYF	TGCGCCAGCAGCAGGGGCAGGAATGGAGAGACCCAGTACTTC
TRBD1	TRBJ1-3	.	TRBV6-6	CASSRGQGPGNTIYF	TGTGCCAGCAGCCGGGGACAGGGCCCTGGAAACACCATATATTTT
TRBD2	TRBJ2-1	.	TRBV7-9	CASSRREGGDNEQFF	TGTGCCAGCAGCAGACGGGAGGGCGGGGACAATGAGCAGTTCTTC
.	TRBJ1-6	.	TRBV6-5	CASTELPSLNSPLHF	TGTGCCAGCACCGAACTTCCCTCACTAAATTCACCCCTCCACTTT
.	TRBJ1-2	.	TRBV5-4	CASSGFEGRPNYGYTF	TGTGCCAGCAGCGGCTTTGAAGGGAGGCCTAACTATGGCTACACCTTC
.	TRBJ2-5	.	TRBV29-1	CSPRHRDQETQYF	TGCAGCCCTCGCCACAGGGACCAAGAGACCCAGTACTTC
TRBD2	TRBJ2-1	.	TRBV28	CASRSGGVSSYNEQFF	TGTGCCAGCAGGTCCGGGGGGGTAAGCTCCTACAATGAGCAGTTCTTC
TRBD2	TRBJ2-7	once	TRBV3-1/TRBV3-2	CASSHLAGGTFYEQYF	TGTGCCAGCAGCCATCTAGCGGGGGGGACGTTCTACGAGCAGTACTTC
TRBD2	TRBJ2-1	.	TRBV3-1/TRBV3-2	CASSFSGSSSYNEQFF	TGTGCCAGCAGTTTTAGCGGGAGTAGCTCCTACAATGAGCAGTTCTTC
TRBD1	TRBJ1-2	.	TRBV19	CASSIGQGAGGYTF	TGTGCCAGTAGTATAGGTCAGGGGGCCGGCGGCTACACCTTC
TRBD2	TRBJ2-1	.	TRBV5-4	CASSKASSGGAVNEQFF	TGTGCCAGCAGCAAAGCGTCTAGCGGGGGGGCCGTGAATGAGCAGTTCTTC
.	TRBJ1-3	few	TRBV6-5	CASSQTGHSGNTIYF	TGTGCCAGCAGTCAAACAGGGCACTCTGGAAACACCATATATTTT